This TCR beta chain was obtained from a study of T cells after posttransplantation cyclophosphamide. General study results and limits: Donor CD8+ memory clones often dominated recipient blood repertoires at later times. TRB overlap between skin or GI tissue T cells and blood was limited. Recipient CMV seropositivity and CMV reactivation strongly tracked TRB clonality.

In its sample, this clone is medium-sized (0.01 to 0.1%). What it binds is not known. Only in-frame clones appear in the TCRdb table, and some are missing; sequencing was by immunoSEQ multiplex PCR. This sample has roughly 3,000 clones, each found more than once. The CDR3 runs 17 residues. Germline CDR1 LGHNA, CDR2 YNFKEQ. Trimming removed 0 bases at V and 3 bases at J, with 17 bases between. A marrow graft followed busulfan-fludarabine conditioning, with cyclophosphamide on days +3 and +4. The specimen was PBMCs, collected after allogeneic stem cell transplant with posttransplant cyclophosphamide. The chain has TRBV4-2 and TRBJ1-1; D perhaps matches TRBD1 (5 bases). The sequence was obtained from a female patient between 50 and 60 years old who received an allogeneic stem cell transplant from a related donor, was CMV-positive, and had no GVHD. The graft donor may be the source of some T cells. The CDR3 DNA reads as TGTGCCAGCAGCCAAGAGGTATGGGCAGGGCGAGACACTGAAGCTTTCTTT. It is translated as CASSQEVWAGRDTEAFF.